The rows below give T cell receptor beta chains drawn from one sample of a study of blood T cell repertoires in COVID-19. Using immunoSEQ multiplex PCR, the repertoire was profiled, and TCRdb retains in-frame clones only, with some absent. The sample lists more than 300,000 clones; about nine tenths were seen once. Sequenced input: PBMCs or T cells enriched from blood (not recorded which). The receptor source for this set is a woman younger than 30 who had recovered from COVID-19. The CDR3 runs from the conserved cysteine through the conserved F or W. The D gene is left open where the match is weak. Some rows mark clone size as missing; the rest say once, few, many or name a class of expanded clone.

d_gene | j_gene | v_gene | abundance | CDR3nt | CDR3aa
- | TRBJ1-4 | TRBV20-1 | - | TGCAGTGCTAAATTCGATGAAAAACTGTTTTTT | CSAKFDEKLFF
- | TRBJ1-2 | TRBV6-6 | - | TGTGCCAGCAGTCCCAGGACAGCTACACATTCTAACTATGGCTACACCTTC | CASSPRTATHSNYGYTF
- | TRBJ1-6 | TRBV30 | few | TGTGCCTGGGTCGCAGGAGGCGGCCCTTATTCACCCCTCCACTTT | CAWVAGGGPYSPLHF
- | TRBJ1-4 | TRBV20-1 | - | TGCAGTGCTAGAATCGAGGAAAAACTGTTTTTT | CSARIEEKLFF
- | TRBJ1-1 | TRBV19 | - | TGTGCCAGCGGGGGGCGCGGGAATGGGGACACTGAAGCTTTCTTT | CASGGRGNGDTEAFF
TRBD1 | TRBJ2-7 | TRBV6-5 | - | TGTGCCACCTCGCAGGGACAGGATTCCTACGAGCAGTACTTC | CATSQGQDSYEQYF
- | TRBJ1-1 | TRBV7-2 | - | TGTGCCAGCAGCTTCGGACTCGGGGGGAACACTGAAGCTTTCTTT | CASSFGLGGNTEAFF
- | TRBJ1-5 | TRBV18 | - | TGTGCCAGCTCACCAAAAAGGGAGGGTCAGCCCCAGCATTTT | CASSPKREGQPQHF
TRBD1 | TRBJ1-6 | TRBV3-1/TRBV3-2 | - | TGTGCCAGCAGCCCAGTACAGGGGGCCACGTTCGTCCACTTT | CASSPVQGATFVHF
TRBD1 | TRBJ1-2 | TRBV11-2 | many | TGTGCCAGCAGCCCCGCGCAGGGGGCTCACGGCTACACCTTC | CASSPAQGAHGYTF
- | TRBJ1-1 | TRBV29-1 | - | TGCAGCGTCACGGACACTGAAGCTTTCTTT | CSVTDTEAFF
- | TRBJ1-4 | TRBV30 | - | TGTGCCTGGAGTGTACTCTGGGGGCAGGACGAAAAACTGTTTTTT | CAWSVLWGQDEKLFF
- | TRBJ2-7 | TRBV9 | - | TGTGCCAGCAGCCCTCCACTAGCCTCCTACGAGCAGTACTTC | CASSPPLASYEQYF
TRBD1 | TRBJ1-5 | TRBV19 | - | TGTGCCACCCTTAAACCGACAGGGGGAAATCAGCCCCAGCATTTT | CATLKPTGGNQPQHF
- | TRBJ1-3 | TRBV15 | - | TGTGCCACCAGTTCAGTTTTGGGCCGCTCTGGAAACACCATATATTTT | CATSSVLGRSGNTIYF
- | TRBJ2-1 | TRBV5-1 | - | TGCGCCAGCAGCTTGGTCCCCACAGGGAACAATGAGCAGTTCTTC | CASSLVPTGNNEQFF
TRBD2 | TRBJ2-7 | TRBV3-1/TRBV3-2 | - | TGTGCCAGCAGAAACGGCGACCTAGCGGACTCCTACGAGCAGTACTTC | CASRNGDLADSYEQYF
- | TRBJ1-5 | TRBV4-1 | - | TGCGCCAGCAGCCAAGTTGGGGGGAGCAATCAGCCCCAGCATTTT | CASSQVGGSNQPQHF
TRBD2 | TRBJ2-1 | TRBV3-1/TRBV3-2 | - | TGTGCCAGCAGCCAGGGGAGGATAGGGGCGGGAGTTTCCTACAATGAGCAGTTCTTC | CASSQGRIGAGVSYNEQFF
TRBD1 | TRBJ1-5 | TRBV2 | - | TGTGCCAGCAATTTACAGGGGGCGATCAATCAGCCCCAGCATTTT | CASNLQGAINQPQHF
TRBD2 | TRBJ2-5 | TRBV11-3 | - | TGTGCCAGCAGCTTAGAAGTGGCTAGCGGGAGTGGGGAGACCCAGTACTTC | CASSLEVASGSGETQYF
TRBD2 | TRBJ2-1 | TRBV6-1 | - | TGTGCCAGCAGTGAATTCGCTACTAGCGGGGCCTCAGGCAATGAGCAGTTCTTC | CASSEFATSGASGNEQFF
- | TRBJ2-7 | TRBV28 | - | TGTGCCAGCAGTCTTACTTACAGTTTCTACGAGCAGTACTTC | CASSLTYSFYEQYF
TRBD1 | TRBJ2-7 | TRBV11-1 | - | TGTGCCAGCAGCCTAGAGGGACAGGCCCTTTACGAGCAGTACTTC | CASSLEGQALYEQYF
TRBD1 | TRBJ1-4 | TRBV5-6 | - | TGTGCCAGCAGCTTGGGAAGGACAGGGGGCAAGTTGTTTTTT | CASSLGRTGGKLFF
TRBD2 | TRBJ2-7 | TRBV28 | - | TGTGCCAGCAGTTCCCCCTTCTGGACTAGCGGGGGGGCTCGGGAGCAGTACTTC | CASSSPFWTSGGAREQYF
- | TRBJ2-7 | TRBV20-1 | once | TGCAGTGCTAGTTCGATCCTAGCTACGGCCTACGAGCAGTACTTC | CSASSILATAYEQYF
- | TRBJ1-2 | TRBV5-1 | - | TGCGCCAGCAGCTTCTTTGACAGTTACGACAGCTACACCTTC | CASSFFDSYDSYTF
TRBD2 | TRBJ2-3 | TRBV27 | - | TGTGCCAGCAGTTTAAGTACTAGCGGAGGGGGGGGCACAGATACGCAGTATTTT | CASSLSTSGGGGTDTQYF
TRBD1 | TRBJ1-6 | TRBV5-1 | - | TGCGCCAGCAGCGCGGGGACAGGGGGCCGAGGATCCTATAATTCACCCCTCCACTTT | CASSAGTGGRGSYNSPLHF
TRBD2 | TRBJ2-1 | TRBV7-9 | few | TGTGCCAGCGGATCCGGGGGGGCTGGGTACAATGAGCAGTTCTTC | CASGSGGAGYNEQFF
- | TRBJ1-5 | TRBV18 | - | TGTGCCAGCTCCCCGCCCTGGGGCAGACCCAATCAGCCCCAGCATTTT | CASSPPWGRPNQPQHF
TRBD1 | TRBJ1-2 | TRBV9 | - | TGTGCCAGCAGCGTAGGAGGGACAGGCCACTATGGCTACACCTTC | CASSVGGTGHYGYTF
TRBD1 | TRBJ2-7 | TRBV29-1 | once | TGCAGCGTTTCCACAGGGGCCGGTTACGAGCAGTACTTC | CSVSTGAGYEQYF
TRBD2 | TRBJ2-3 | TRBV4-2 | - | TGTGCCAGCAGCCAAGTCTTGATAGCGGGAACAGATACGCAGTATTTT | CASSQVLIAGTDTQYF
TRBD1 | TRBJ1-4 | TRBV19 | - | TGTGCCAGTAGTACTCTCGGGACAGGCGATTATGAAAAACTGTTTTTT | CASSTLGTGDYEKLFF
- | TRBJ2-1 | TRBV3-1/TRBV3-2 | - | TGTGCCAGCAGCCGAGGTGCGACCTACAATGAGCAGTTCTTC | CASSRGATYNEQFF
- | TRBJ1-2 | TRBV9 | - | TGTGCCAGCAGCCCCACTTCCGGGAACTATGGCTACACCTTC | CASSPTSGNYGYTF
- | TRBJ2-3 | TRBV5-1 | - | TGCGCCAGCAGCTCGACTATAGGCACAGATACGCAGTATTTT | CASSSTIGTDTQYF
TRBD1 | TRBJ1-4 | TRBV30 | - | TGTGCCTGGAGCCGGACAGGGGGGCATGAAAAACTGTTTTTT | CAWSRTGGHEKLFF
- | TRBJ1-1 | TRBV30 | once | TGTGCCTGGAGTGTCTCGGGACAAATGAACACTGAAGCTTTCTTT | CAWSVSGQMNTEAFF
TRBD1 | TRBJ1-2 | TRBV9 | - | TGTGCCAGCAGCGTGGGACAGGGGGCGAACTATGGCTACACCTTC | CASSVGQGANYGYTF
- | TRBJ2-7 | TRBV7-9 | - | TGTGCCAGCAGCCTCTGGACAAGCTCAACCGGCGAGCAGTACTTC | CASSLWTSSTGEQYF
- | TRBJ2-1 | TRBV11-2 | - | TGTGCCAGCAGCTCAGGGACTGCGAGCTCCTACAATGAGCAGTTCTTC | CASSSGTASSYNEQFF
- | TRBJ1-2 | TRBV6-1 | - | TGTGCCAGCAGTGAGACGGGGGAGGAAGGCTACACCTTC | CASSETGEEGYTF
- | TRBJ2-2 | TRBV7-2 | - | TGTGCCAGCAGACAACCACTAATAACCGGGGAGCTGTTTTTT | CASRQPLITGELFF
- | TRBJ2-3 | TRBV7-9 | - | TGTGCCAGCAGCTTAGCCCCGGGAATCTTATACACAGATACGCAGTATTTT | CASSLAPGILYTDTQYF
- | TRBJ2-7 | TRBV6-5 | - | TGTGCCAGCAGTTCCGTTGGGCCCGGCTCCTACGAGCAGTACTTC | CASSSVGPGSYEQYF
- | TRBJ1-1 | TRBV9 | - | TGTGCCAGCGCAAGAGAGGGATCCCGGACTGAAGCTTTCTTT | CASAREGSRTEAFF
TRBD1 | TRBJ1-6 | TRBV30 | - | TGTGCCTGGAGTATCACCAGGGGGTCCTATAATTCACCCCTCCACTTT | CAWSITRGSYNSPLHF
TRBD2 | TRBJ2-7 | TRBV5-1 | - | TGCGCCAGCAGCTTGGTTATAGGGCTAGCGGGAGGTGAGCAGTACTTC | CASSLVIGLAGGEQYF